The 24 T cell receptor beta chains presented below share a single source sample, sequenced in a study of response to subunit inactivated influenza vaccine. Each CDR3 protein gets one entry after TCRdb re-called the RT-PCR reads with MiXCR. The profile shows about 190,000 distinct CDR3 sequences, roughly an eighth of them singletons. The sample was CD8+ T cells sorted from PBMCs, taken around 5 days after vaccination. The receptor source for this set is a man aged 45 to 65 who received an inactivated influenza vaccine.

This clonotype was counted many times. The CDR3 DNA reads as TGTGCCAGCAGTTTAGAATTCCAGGGAAATTATGGCTACACCTTC. Translation: CASSLEFQGNYGYTF. The chain carries TRBV12-3 or TRBV12-4 and TRBJ1-2; tentative D call: TRBD1 (5 bases). The CDR3 contains 15 residues. The V and J ends lost 1 base and 5 bases respectively, with 14 bases between them.

At least ten counts were recorded for this clonotype. The chain combines TRBV28 with TRBJ2-7, with TRBD2 matching over 12 bases. The CDR3 extends over 14 amino acids. The V segment lost 5 bases and the J segment 6 bases; nucleotides outside the gene matches: 5. Germline CDR1 and CDR2: MDHEN and SYDVKM. CDR3 nucleotide sequence: TGTGCCAGCAGTCCTAGCGGGAGGGCGCGCGAGCAGTACTTC. This encodes CASSPSGRAREQYF.

The chain combines TRBV28 with TRBJ2-7, with 7 bases lining up with TRBD2. V dropped 5 bases and J dropped 3; count of bases not matched to a gene: 4. The CDR3 is made up of 13 amino acids. Germline V gene sequence: CDR1 MDHEN, CDR2 SYDVKM. The CDR3: CASSSGVDYEQYF. The CDR3 DNA sequence: TGTGCCAGCAGTAGCGGGGTAGACTACGAGCAGTACTTC.

This clonotype was seen repeatedly, ten times or more. The chain couples TRBV24-1 to TRBJ2-2; unclear D gene. V lost 0 bases, J lost 4 bases, and 5 bases lay in between. The CDR3 runs to 14 residues. Germline CDR1 is KGHDR and CDR2 is SFDVKD. The CDR3 bases are TGTGCCACCAGTGATTTGCCTGGCACCGGGGAGCTGTTTTTT. Its protein is CATSDLPGTGELFF.

This clonotype has at least ten counts. The chain couples TRBV12-3 or TRBV12-4 to TRBJ2-5, with TRBD1 identical over 7 bases. This CDR3 comprises 14 residues. The V and J ends lost 3 bases and 3 bases, in that order; junction bases with no gene match: 4. CDR3 amino acids: CASSFLGQKETQYF. Here the CDR3 DNA reads TGTGCCAGCAGTTTCCTGGGACAGAAAGAGACCCAGTACTTC.

This clonotype was observed a handful of times. The chain couples TRBV25-1 to TRBJ1-5; TRBD1 is a possible D gene (6 bases). V was pared by 4 bases and J by 0 bases, with 22 bases between. The CDR3 loop spans 19 amino acids. Germline loops: CDR1 MGHDK, CDR2 SYGVNS. The CDR3 DNA reads as TGTGCCAGCAGTGTCTGGAGGGGGGGGTCCCAATATAGCAATCAGCCCCAGCATTTT. Translation: CASSVWRGGSQYSNQPQHF.

The chain carries TRBV12-3 or TRBV12-4 and TRBJ2-7; tentatively, D is TRBD1 or TRBD2 (6 bases each). The CDR3 is made up of 14 amino acids. V lost 3 bases and J 0 bases, leaving 9 bases between the germline ends. CDR3 bases: TGTGCCAGCAGTTTTGGGGGGCCCTCCTACGAGCAGTACTTC. Amino acid sequence: CASSFGGPSYEQYF.

This rearrangement joins TRBV5-7 to TRBJ2-1, with unresolved D. TRBV5-7 is filed as an ORF, its function uncertain. V was clipped by 4 bases and J by 6 bases, with 11 bases between them. The CDR3 covers 13 residues. The chain's CDR3 is CASSPGFGNEQFF. CDR3 bases: TGTGCCAGCAGCCCCGGTTTTGGCAATGAGCAGTTCTTC.

This clonotype appeared a few times. The rearrangement uses TRBV27 and TRBJ1-6; D is perhaps TRBD1 (5 bases). This CDR3 is 14 amino acids long. Germline V lookup: CDR1 MNHEY, CDR2 SMNVEV (reference sequence). Trimming stripped 3 bases from V and 9 bases from J, with 12 bases between. The CDR3 DNA reads TGTGCCAGCAGTTTGGGGCAGGGCGGTTCACCCCTCCACTTT. Its protein product is CASSLGQGGSPLHF.

This sequence joins TRBV20-1 and TRBJ2-2, with 7 bases fitting TRBD1. The CDR3 runs 13 residues. The ends lost 5 bases at V and 4 bases at J; junction bases unmatched: 4. Germline loops: CDR1 DFQATT, CDR2 SNEGSKA (reference sequence). The CDR3 protein is CSAYDRATGELFF. The DNA of the CDR3 is TGCAGTGCTTACGACAGGGCCACCGGGGAGCTGTTTTTT.

This clonotype was detected ten times or more. The junction departs from the called germline gene at one end, perhaps through a read error. The V gene is TRBV5-1, the J gene TRBJ2-7; perhaps TRBD1 as D (7 bases). The germline gives CDR1 SGHRS, CDR2 YFSETQ. This CDR3 region has 12 residues. CDR3 sequence (DNA): TGCGCCAGCAGCTTGGGGACAGGCCCTAGCGACTTC. Amino acid sequence: CASSLGTGPSDF.

The rearrangement uses TRBV7-2 and TRBJ2-5; 7 nucleotides align to TRBD2. This CDR3 has 15 amino acids. V dropped 5 bases and J dropped 2; count of bases not matched to a gene: 8. CDR1 is SGHTA, CDR2 FQGNSA, per germline. The CDR3 bases are TGTGCCAGCAGCCGCCGGGACTACTCTCAAGAGACCCAGTACTTC. Its protein product is CASSRRDYSQETQYF.

This clonotype came up a few times. A junction end diverges from the germline sequence, so it may reflect a read error. This chain uses TRBV11-2 with TRBJ1-4, with D maybe TRBD1 (5 bases). Per germline, CDR1 SGHAT and CDR2 FQNNGV. The length of the CDR3 is 19 residues. The CDR3, as DNA: TGTGCCAGCAGCCTAGACGACAGCTCTATGGGGGCAACTAATGAAAAACTGTTTTTT. Its translation is CASSLDDSSMGATNEKLFF.

Ten or more counts support this clonotype. This chain connects TRBV12-3 or TRBV12-4 to TRBJ2-1; 10 bases match TRBD1. Germline trimming cut 10 bases from V and 14 bases from J; bases unmatched to any gene: 8. CDR3 size: 11 residues. CDR3 nucleotide sequence: TGTGCCACGACCCACGGGACAGGGGAGTTCTTC. It specifies CATTHGTGEFF.

This clonotype was seen more than once but under ten times. J is TRBJ2-7 and V is TRBV6-5, with D unresolved. The CDR3 extends over 14 amino acids. Germline CDR1 is MNHEY and CDR2 is SVGAGI. V was shortened by 0 bases and J by 7 bases, with 13 bases between the two germline ends. For the CDR3, the DNA is TGTGCCAGCAGTTACTCTTTTGGCGTGGGGGAGCAGTACTTC. The encoded protein is CASSYSFGVGEQYF.

CDR3 sequence reads: CASSPGQGAHTEAFF. The CDR3 nucleotides are TGTGCCAGCAGTCCCGGACAGGGGGCGCACACTGAAGCTTTCTTT. The chain couples TRBV27 to TRBJ1-1, with 11 bases aligning to TRBD1. The germline V gene encodes CDR1 MNHEY and CDR2 SMNVEV (reference sequence). Trimming took 5 bases from V and 3 from J; bases not matched to a gene: 5. The CDR3 runs to 15 residues.

This clonotype has more than one count but fewer than ten. V gene TRBV28 combines with J gene TRBJ1-4; D unclear. Germline V gene data show CDR1 as MDHEN and CDR2 as SYDVKM. The germline V and J ends were trimmed by 2 bases and 8 bases, with 12 bases remaining between them. The CDR3 is made up of 14 amino acids. This CDR3 reads CASSLLVTREKLFF. The DNA of the CDR3 is TGTGCCAGCAGTTTACTTGTAACGAGGGAAAAACTGTTTTTT.

This clonotype was recorded many times. V is TRBV7-9 and J is TRBJ1-5; unclear D gene. V lost 4 bases, J lost 2 bases, and 15 bases lay in between. Germline V gene sequence: CDR1 SEHNR, CDR2 FQNEAQ (reference sequence). CDR3 length equals 16 residues. The CDR3 is CASSSGSDGGNQPQHF. DNA of the CDR3: TGTGCCAGCAGCTCGGGATCAGATGGGGGCAATCAGCCCCAGCATTTT.

This clonotype was picked up a small number of times. This chain uses TRBV7-2 with TRBJ1-2, with D possibly being TRBD1 (5 bases). Germline assignment: CDR1 SGHTA and CDR2 FQGNSA. The CDR3 has 13 amino acids. V lost 5 bases and J lost 8, with 15 bases in between. In nucleotides, the CDR3 is TGTGCCAGCAGCCACGGGGGGGGAGCGGGCTACACCTTC. Protein: CASSHGGGAGYTF.

The chain recombines TRBV24-1 with TRBJ2-7, with 7 nucleotides matching TRBD1. The CDR3 length is 14 residues. With V trimmed by 4 bases and J by 6 bases, 8 bases remained unmatched. Germline CDR1 KGHDR, CDR2 SFDVKD. CDR3 sequence: CATSEADRVSEQYF. As DNA, the CDR3 is TGTGCCACCAGTGAGGCCGACAGGGTTAGCGAGCAGTACTTC.

This clonotype was counted only a few times. The chain links TRBV4-3 to TRBJ2-7, with 16 bases that match TRBD2. Germline V gene lookup returns CDR1 LGHNA and CDR2 YSLEER. The J segment lost 2 bases and the V segment lost 3 bases, leaving 13 bases of the junction unmatched. The CDR3 is 20 residues long. The CDR3 bases are TGCGCCAGCAGCCACGAACCGGGACTAGCGGGGGGGCCGATACCCTACGAGCAGTACTTC. Encoded protein: CASSHEPGLAGGPIPYEQYF.

This clonotype occurred a few times. This chain connects TRBV4-3 to TRBJ2-7, with D possibly matching TRBD2 (5 bases). V was shortened by 4 bases and J by 1 base, with 23 bases between the two germline ends. The CDR3 sequence is 18 residues long. The germline gives CDR1 LGHNA, CDR2 YSLEER. CDR3: CASSPLKGGEGTSYEQYF. CDR3 DNA sequence: TGCGCCAGCAGCCCCCTAAAAGGTGGTGAGGGAACTTCCTACGAGCAGTACTTC.

This clonotype turned up a few times. The chain uses TRBV10-1 and TRBJ2-7; the D is unclear. The CDR3 consists of 15 residues. V lost 2 bases to trimming and J lost 0 bases, with 11 bases between them. CDR1 and CDR2 (germline): WNHNN, SYGVQD (reference sequence). The CDR3 bases are TGCGCCAGCAGTGAGAAGTGGTCGACCTCCTACGAGCAGTACTTC. This codes for CASSEKWSTSYEQYF.

This clonotype showed up just a few times. The V and J genes are TRBV13 and TRBJ2-5; D not resolved. Looked up from germline, CDR1 is PRHDT and CDR2 is FYEKMQ (reference sequence). Deletions cut 4 bases from V and 4 bases from J, with 16 bases between. The CDR3 sequence is 15 residues long. For the CDR3, the DNA is TGTGCCAGCAGCTCCGGACGGGCAACGAGAGAGACCCAGTACTTC. Its translation: CASSSGRATRETQYF.